This TCR beta chain originates from a study of blood T cell repertoires in COVID-19 (dated by TCRdb to about 2020). For context, the study as a whole: Samples covering the acute and convalescent phases of COVID-19 were provided by collaborators in the United States, Italy and Spain. The repertoires were released in a freely available public database meant as a resource for research on the immune response to SARS-CoV-2. Samples came from the ongoing ImmuneRACE study (first 160 participants) plus 1,254 subjects from 6 global collaborators. Where available, HLA class I and class II types were obtained from metadata supplied by the sample provider rather than from assay-based typing. The material from the prospective study consisted of cDNA or gDNA derived from T cells, B-cell-depleted T cells, or PBMCs. Nearly every sample came with metadata listing a de-identified subject ID, COVID-19 status, age in years and sex. The dataset comprised deeply sampled blood TCRbeta repertoires from subjects exposed to, actively infected with, or recovered from COVID-19. Study-level results and caveats: Clinical and demographic metadata were provided uncurated, with the amount varying by source and participant.

Regarding this clone: The target of this receptor is not known. No per-base quality is available; no much larger clone lies one base away.

TCRbeta CDR3 regions were amplified from genomic DNA by means of the immunoSEQ Assay, a bias-controlled multiplex PCR. The study's processing was this. Nucleated cell counts per sample were estimated from amplification of reference gene primers within the assay. To quantify the absolute abundance of each unique TCRbeta CDR3 rearrangement, sequence reads were collapsed and filtered. For each sample, productive Simpson clonality was calculated as the square root of Simpson's diversity index across productive rearrangements. TCRdb's version of the immuneACCESS table is confined to in-frame rearrangements and falls short of the full clone set. An unresolved V gene accounts for under half of the shortfall where checked; the remainder is of unknown origin. The V and J calls and the clone size are those of that table, but D and trimming were determined from the DNA. The sample has 150,000 to 200,000 clones on record, 92% of them singletons. In total, the top ten clones hold about 4.8% of the sample.

Trimmed from V: 2 bases; trimmed from J: 6 bases; junction bases lacking a gene match: 6. Sequences MNHEY (CDR1) and SVGEGT (CDR2) are obtained from the germline V gene. There are 15 amino acids in the CDR3, from cysteine to phenylalanine inclusive. Only CDR3 DNA remains: 45 bases, in frame from the first base. At one collaborating source in Seattle, patients were enrolled during active infection and were followed longitudinally through the course of disease. The collaborating institutions used their own protocols to collect whole blood in K2EDTA tubes. Collaborator samples were shipped for TCRbeta analysis as frozen whole blood, isolated PBMCs, or DNA extracted from either sample type.

The rearranged chain carries TRBV6-2 or TRBV6-3 and TRBJ1-1; 10 middle bases align to TRBD1. The sequenced sample consisted of peripheral blood. The source of this sequence is a man aged 25-45 years with COVID-19, enrolled during active disease. The CDR3 corresponds to CASSYVTGQGSEAFF. In nucleotides, the sequence is TGTGCCAGCAGTTACGTCACGGGACAGGGGTCTGAAGCTTTCTTT.